This TCR beta chain was retrieved from a study of beta chain features in type 1 diabetes. General study results and limits: Type 1 diabetes patients had fewer VDJ junction insertions and more deletions. Type 1 diabetes patients showed a moderate but significant shortening of TCRB CDR3s in all four CD4+ subsets.

Every bit of the isolated RNA underwent reverse transcription, so sequencing read expressed TCRB transcripts. Sequencing used immunoSEQ multiplex PCR; TCRdb keeps in-frame clones, though not all of them. The table includes hundreds of thousands of clones, approximately 11% detected once. The collection from each donor was one heparinised blood draw averaging around 120 mL. Based on CD45RO/CCR7/CD25/CD127/CD95/CD27, CD4+ regulatory, stem cell-like memory, naive and central memory cells were sorted. This CDR3 is 12 amino acids long. Germline V lookup: CDR1 SGHNT, CDR2 YYREEE (reference sequence). Deletions cut 3 bases from V and 8 bases from J, with 8 bases between. This clone appeared a few times. No antigen is known for it.

The TCR originated in a man younger than 45 with type 1 diabetes. This chain links TRBV5-4 with TRBJ2-2; D remains ambiguous. The sample comprised naive CD4+ T cells from blood. The CDR3 bases are TGTGCCAGCAGCTGGTATCGGGGGGAGCTGTTTTTT. It specifies CASSWYRGELFF.